Here is one T cell receptor (beta chain) with its context. The sample belongs to a study of T cells in localized non-small cell lung cancer. This CDR3 is built from 15 residues. V lost 6 bases, J lost 5 bases, and 16 bases lay in between. Germline CDR1 and CDR2: LNHDA and SQIVND (reference sequence). Sequencing used immunoSEQ multiplex PCR; TCRdb keeps in-frame clones, though not all of them. The sample comprises tens of thousands of clones, around four fifths of which are singletons, and around 20% rests with the top ten. This sequence was found in a female donor over 55 with stage II squamous cell lung carcinoma. The sequences come from peripheral blood, collected before any cancer treatment. The V gene is TRBV19, the J gene TRBJ2-2, with TRBD1 as a possible D gene (6 bases). The CDR3 sequence is CASSSPGHLTGELFF. In DNA form, the CDR3 reads TGTGCCAGTAGCTCCCCGGGACACTTGACCGGGGAGCTGTTTTTT.